These T cell receptor beta chains were read from a single sample in a study of cytomegalovirus exposure and HLA in healthy donors. Here immunoSEQ multiplex PCR was the method, and the copy in TCRdb shows in-frame clones only, minus some. The sample lists about 180,000 clones, about 85% occurring once. Sequencing was performed on PBMCs. The receptors here all came from a man between 18 and 29 years old in good health and CMV-seropositive. The CDR3 runs from the conserved cysteine through the conserved F or W. D genes are given only for firm matches.

V gene: TRBV28
J gene: TRBJ2-5
D gene: .
CDR3 DNA: TGTGCCAGCAGTCCTGGGCAGGGCGGAAAGACCCAGTACTTC
CDR3 protein: CASSPGQGGKTQYF

V gene: TRBV7-9
J gene: TRBJ2-2
D gene: .
CDR3 DNA: TGTGCCAGCAGCCCGGTGATCACCGGGGAGCTGTTTTTT
CDR3 protein: CASSPVITGELFF

V gene: TRBV2
J gene: TRBJ2-2
D gene: TRBD2
CDR3 DNA: TGTGCCAGCAAAGGGAGGGGGAACACCGGGGAGCTGTTTTTT
CDR3 protein: CASKGRGNTGELFF

V gene: TRBV5-1
J gene: TRBJ1-1
D gene: .
CDR3 DNA: TGCGCCAGCAGCTTGGCGACAGCTAACACTGAAGCTTTCTTT
CDR3 protein: CASSLATANTEAFF

V gene: TRBV29-1
J gene: TRBJ1-2
D gene: .
CDR3 DNA: TGCAGCGTAACAGATAACTATGGCTACACCTTC
CDR3 protein: CSVTDNYGYTF

V gene: TRBV4-1
J gene: TRBJ1-2
D gene: .
CDR3 DNA: TGCGCCAGCAGCCAAGATGAGGATGGCTACACCTTC
CDR3 protein: CASSQDEDGYTF

V gene: TRBV25-1
J gene: TRBJ2-1
D gene: .
CDR3 DNA: TGTGCCACAGGTCCAGGGAACAATGAGCAGTTCTTC
CDR3 protein: CATGPGNNEQFF

V gene: TRBV28
J gene: TRBJ1-5
D gene: .
CDR3 DNA: TGTGCCAGCACCCCGCACCAGGGCCAGCCCCAGCATTTT
CDR3 protein: CASTPHQGQPQHF

V gene: TRBV27
J gene: TRBJ2-7
D gene: .
CDR3 DNA: TGTGCCAGCCGCGGTCTTTTACACGAGCAGTACTTC
CDR3 protein: CASRGLLHEQYF

V gene: TRBV7-9
J gene: TRBJ1-5
D gene: .
CDR3 DNA: TGTGCCAGCAGCTTAGGCGGGGGGCCCCAGCATTTT
CDR3 protein: CASSLGGGPQHF

V gene: TRBV11-3
J gene: TRBJ2-3
D gene: .
CDR3 DNA: TGTGCCAGCAGCTTGGAGGGCACAGATACGCAGTATTTT
CDR3 protein: CASSLEGTDTQYF